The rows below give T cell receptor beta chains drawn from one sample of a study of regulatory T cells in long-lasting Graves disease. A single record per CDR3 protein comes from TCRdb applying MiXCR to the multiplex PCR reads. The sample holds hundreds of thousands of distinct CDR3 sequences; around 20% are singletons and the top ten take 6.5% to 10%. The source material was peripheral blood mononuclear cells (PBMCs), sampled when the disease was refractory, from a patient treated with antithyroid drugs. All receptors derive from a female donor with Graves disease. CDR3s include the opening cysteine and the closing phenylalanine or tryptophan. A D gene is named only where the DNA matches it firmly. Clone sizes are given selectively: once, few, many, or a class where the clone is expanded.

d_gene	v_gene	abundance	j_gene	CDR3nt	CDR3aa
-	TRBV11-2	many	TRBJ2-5	TGTGCCAGCAGCTTAGAGGGCAGCCAAGAGACCCAGTACTTC	CASSLEGSQETQYF
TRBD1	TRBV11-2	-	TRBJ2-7	TGTGCCAGCAGCTTACCGGGGGCAGGGGGCGACGAGCAGTACTTC	CASSLPGAGGDEQYF
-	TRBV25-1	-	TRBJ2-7	TGTGCCAGCAGAGGCAGGAACTACGAGCAGTACTTC	CASRGRNYEQYF
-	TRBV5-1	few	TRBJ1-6	TGCGCCAGCGCACAGGGAACGACCAATTCACCCCTCCACTTT	CASAQGTTNSPLHF
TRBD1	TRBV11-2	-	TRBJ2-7	TGTGCCAGCAGCTCCGACAGGGTTGTCGGCAATGAGCAGTACTTC	CASSSDRVVGNEQYF
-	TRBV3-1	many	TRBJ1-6	TGTGCCAGCACCCGGATGAATTCACCCCTCCACTTT	CASTRMNSPLHF
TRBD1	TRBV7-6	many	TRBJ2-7	TGTGCCAGCAGCTTAGAAACGCCGGGACAGGGTTACGAGCAGTACTTC	CASSLETPGQGYEQYF
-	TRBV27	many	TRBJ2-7	TGTGCCAGCAGTCTGGGATTAGGACTTTCGTCCTACGAGCAGTACTTC	CASSLGLGLSSYEQYF
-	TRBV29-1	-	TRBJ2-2	TGCAGCGCGAGGGCAGGGTACGGGGAGCTGTTTTTT	CSARAGYGELFF
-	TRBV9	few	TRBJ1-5	TGTGCCAGCAGCGTAGAGGTCGAGACACTCGATCAGCCCCAGCATTTT	CASSVEVETLDQPQHF
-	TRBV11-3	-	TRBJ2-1	TGTGCCAGCAGCATTAGTCAGAGCTCCTACAATGAGCAGTTCTTC	CASSISQSSYNEQFF
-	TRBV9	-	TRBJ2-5	TGTGCCAGCAGCGTAGTTGAAGGTCAAGAGACCCAGTACTTC	CASSVVEGQETQYF
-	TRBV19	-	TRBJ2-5	TGTGCCACCACCGACCGGGGGGAGACCCAGTACTTC	CATTDRGETQYF
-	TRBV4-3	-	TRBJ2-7	TGCGCCAGCAGCCAAGATGGAGAGGGCCGATATTACGAGCAGTACTTC	CASSQDGEGRYYEQYF
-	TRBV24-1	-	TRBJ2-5	TGTGCCACCAGTGATTTAATGAACCCAGAGACCCAGTACTTC	CATSDLMNPETQYF
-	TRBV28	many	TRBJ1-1	TGTGCCACAGTGGGGTTTGCTGAAGCTTTCTTT	CATVGFAEAFF
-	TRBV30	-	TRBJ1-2	TGTGCCTGGAGTAGGAGGGGGGGCTTCTATGGCTACACCTTC	CAWSRRGGFYGYTF
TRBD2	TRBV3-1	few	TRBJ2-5	TGTGCCAGCAGCCCCGGAGGGCTAGCGGGAGTAGAGACCCAGTACTTC	CASSPGGLAGVETQYF
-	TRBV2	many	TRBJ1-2	TGTGCCAGCAGTGAATGGACGCGCAACTATGGCTACACCTTC	CASSEWTRNYGYTF
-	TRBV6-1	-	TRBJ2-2	TGTGCCAGCAGTCACGTTCGGATTGGTACCGGGGAGCTGTTTTTT	CASSHVRIGTGELFF
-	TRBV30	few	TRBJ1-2	TGTGCCTGGAGTCCACAGGGCTATGGCTACACCTTC	CAWSPQGYGYTF
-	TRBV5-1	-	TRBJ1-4	TGCGCCAGCAGGGGCAGTTGGAGAGAAAAGGAAAAACTGTTTTTT	CASRGSWREKEKLFF